This is a list of T cell receptor beta chains from one sample in a study of shared clonotypes between healthy human individuals. TCRdb's copy holds only in-frame clones and misses some; the assay was immunoSEQ multiplex PCR. The sample shows about 1 million clones, about 77% of them seen only once. The sequenced material came from memory CD4+ T cells sorted from blood. The receptors here all came from a man between 18 and 35 years old in good health. CDR3s include the opening cysteine and the closing phenylalanine or tryptophan. The D gene is left open where the match is weak. Clone size is given for some rows only: seen once, a few or many times, or a class if the clone is expanded.

abundance: .; j_gene: TRBJ2-7; v_gene: TRBV5-6; d_gene: TRBD1; CDR3nt: TGTGCCAGCAGCTTTCGAATGTGGACAGGGGGCCAGGAGCAGTACTTC; CDR3aa: CASSFRMWTGGQEQYF
abundance: .; j_gene: TRBJ1-2; v_gene: TRBV5-8; d_gene: .; CDR3nt: TGTGCCAGCAGCTTCAGGGGCCTAAACTATGGCTACACCTTC; CDR3aa: CASSFRGLNYGYTF
abundance: few; j_gene: TRBJ2-2; v_gene: TRBV5-4; d_gene: .; CDR3nt: TGTGCCAGCAGCCTTCGGTCCGCCGGGGAGCTGTTTTTT; CDR3aa: CASSLRSAGELFF
abundance: once; j_gene: TRBJ2-1; v_gene: TRBV6-6; d_gene: .; CDR3nt: TGTGCCAGCAGTTATTTGGTTTACAATGAGCAGTTCTTC; CDR3aa: CASSYLVYNEQFF
abundance: .; j_gene: TRBJ2-3; v_gene: TRBV12-5; d_gene: .; CDR3nt: TGTGCTAGTGACAATAGCCGTTTCACAGATACGCAGTATTTT; CDR3aa: CASDNSRFTDTQYF
abundance: .; j_gene: TRBJ1-5; v_gene: TRBV7-9; d_gene: .; CDR3nt: TGTGCCAGCAGCGGTGGACAGCCAGGTCAGCCCCAGCATTTT; CDR3aa: CASSGGQPGQPQHF
abundance: .; j_gene: TRBJ2-5; v_gene: TRBV5-1; d_gene: .; CDR3nt: TGCGCCAGCAGCTTACTAGCAAGGGTCGCACAAGAGACCCAGTACTTC; CDR3aa: CASSLLARVAQETQYF
abundance: few; j_gene: TRBJ1-4; v_gene: TRBV2; d_gene: TRBD1; CDR3nt: TGTGCCAGCAGTGACTACAGGGGCAAAGGAGAAAAACTGTTTTTT; CDR3aa: CASSDYRGKGEKLFF
abundance: .; j_gene: TRBJ2-2; v_gene: TRBV19; d_gene: .; CDR3nt: TGTGCCAGTAGTGTACAGAACACCGGGGAGCTGTTTTTT; CDR3aa: CASSVQNTGELFF
abundance: .; j_gene: TRBJ2-7; v_gene: TRBV6-6; d_gene: .; CDR3nt: TGTGCCAGCAGTTCCCCCTTGTACGAGCAGTACTTC; CDR3aa: CASSSPLYEQYF
abundance: few; j_gene: TRBJ1-1; v_gene: TRBV14; d_gene: .; CDR3nt: TGTGCCAGCAGCCGAGTCAGGCATATGAACACTGAAGCTTTCTTT; CDR3aa: CASSRVRHMNTEAFF
abundance: .; j_gene: TRBJ2-5; v_gene: TRBV5-4; d_gene: .; CDR3nt: TGTGCCAGCAGCTTGGAGCAGGGGTACCAAGAGACCCAGTACTTC; CDR3aa: CASSLEQGYQETQYF
abundance: .; j_gene: TRBJ2-1; v_gene: TRBV5-5; d_gene: .; CDR3nt: TGTGCCAGCAGCTTGGAGATAGCGCCAAGAAATGAGCAGTTCTTC; CDR3aa: CASSLEIAPRNEQFF
abundance: .; j_gene: TRBJ2-1; v_gene: TRBV5-1; d_gene: TRBD2; CDR3nt: TGCGCCAGCAGCTTACTAGCGGGGGACCTCAATGAGCAGTTCTTC; CDR3aa: CASSLLAGDLNEQFF
abundance: .; j_gene: TRBJ1-5; v_gene: TRBV28; d_gene: .; CDR3nt: TGTGCCAGCAGTTTAGCTGAGACAGGAGTCAGTCAGCCCCAGCATTTT; CDR3aa: CASSLAETGVSQPQHF
abundance: .; j_gene: TRBJ1-1; v_gene: TRBV10-3; d_gene: TRBD1; CDR3nt: TGTGCCATCAGGGGACAGGGGTCGAACACTGAAGCTTTCTTT; CDR3aa: CAIRGQGSNTEAFF
abundance: few; j_gene: TRBJ1-2; v_gene: TRBV2; d_gene: .; CDR3nt: TGTGCCAGCAGTGAAGAGCGAATTGATGGCTACACCTTC; CDR3aa: CASSEERIDGYTF
abundance: few; j_gene: TRBJ2-2; v_gene: TRBV5-6; d_gene: TRBD2; CDR3nt: TGTGCCAGCAGCTGGTTCGGACTAGCCGCCGGGGAGCTGTTTTTT; CDR3aa: CASSWFGLAAGELFF
abundance: .; j_gene: TRBJ2-5; v_gene: TRBV4-1; d_gene: .; CDR3nt: TGCGCCAGCAGCCAAGCTGGGTCAGAGACCCAGTACTTC; CDR3aa: CASSQAGSETQYF
abundance: .; j_gene: TRBJ1-2; v_gene: TRBV5-4; d_gene: TRBD1; CDR3nt: TGTGCCAGCAGCCCGTCGACAGGGGGAAACTATGGCTACACCTTC; CDR3aa: CASSPSTGGNYGYTF
abundance: .; j_gene: TRBJ1-1; v_gene: TRBV30; d_gene: TRBD1; CDR3nt: TGTGCCTGGAGAAAGGGACAGGGTTCGGGGGTGAACACTGAAGCTTTCTTT; CDR3aa: CAWRKGQGSGVNTEAFF
abundance: few; j_gene: TRBJ1-1; v_gene: TRBV18; d_gene: TRBD1; CDR3nt: TGTGCCAGCTCAGTGGACAGGGACACTGAAGCTTTCTTT; CDR3aa: CASSVDRDTEAFF
abundance: .; j_gene: TRBJ1-1; v_gene: TRBV18; d_gene: .; CDR3nt: TGTGCCAGCTCACCAGGGGGACTGAACACTGAAGCTTTCTTT; CDR3aa: CASSPGGLNTEAFF
abundance: .; j_gene: TRBJ2-3; v_gene: TRBV5-1; d_gene: TRBD1; CDR3nt: TGCGCCAGCAGCCCAACAGGGGGCCCCGGGACAGATACGCAGTATTTT; CDR3aa: CASSPTGGPGTDTQYF
abundance: .; j_gene: TRBJ2-3; v_gene: TRBV5-5; d_gene: TRBD2; CDR3nt: TGTGCCAGCAGCTTGGGTTGGTTAGCGGGGCCAGATACGCAGTATTTT; CDR3aa: CASSLGWLAGPDTQYF
abundance: .; j_gene: TRBJ2-7; v_gene: TRBV30; d_gene: TRBD1; CDR3nt: TGTGCCGGGACAGGGGGGATCGAGCAGTACTTC; CDR3aa: CAGTGGIEQYF
abundance: once; j_gene: TRBJ1-1; v_gene: TRBV7-2; d_gene: .; CDR3nt: TGTGCCAGCAGCTTATATAAGGACCAAGCTTTCTTT; CDR3aa: CASSLYKDQAFF
abundance: .; j_gene: TRBJ2-2; v_gene: TRBV29-1; d_gene: .; CDR3nt: TGCAGCGTTGGGGGAACCGGGGAGCTGTTTTTT; CDR3aa: CSVGGTGELFF
abundance: .; j_gene: TRBJ1-1; v_gene: TRBV6-5; d_gene: .; CDR3nt: TGTGCCAGCAGTTCCGCCCGCGGGTTGAACACTGAAGCTTTCTTT; CDR3aa: CASSSARGLNTEAFF
abundance: few; j_gene: TRBJ2-2; v_gene: TRBV18; d_gene: TRBD1; CDR3nt: TGTGCCAGCTCACCACCGGGAAAACAGGGGCCCGGGGAGCTGTTTTTT; CDR3aa: CASSPPGKQGPGELFF
abundance: .; j_gene: TRBJ2-5; v_gene: TRBV5-4; d_gene: .; CDR3nt: TGTGCCAGCAGCAGAAGCCGGACAGCCCAAGAGACCCAGTACTTC; CDR3aa: CASSRSRTAQETQYF
abundance: .; j_gene: TRBJ2-7; v_gene: TRBV18; d_gene: .; CDR3nt: TGTGCCAGCTCACAAGGTCCTCACTACGAGCAGTACTTC; CDR3aa: CASSQGPHYEQYF
abundance: .; j_gene: TRBJ2-3; v_gene: TRBV5-1; d_gene: TRBD2; CDR3nt: TGCGCCAGCAGCTTCGGGGCGCGACTAGCGGAAACCGTACCCACAGATACGCAGTATTTT; CDR3aa: CASSFGARLAETVPTDTQYF
abundance: .; j_gene: TRBJ1-6; v_gene: TRBV6-6; d_gene: TRBD1; CDR3nt: TGTGCCAGCAGTTCGGGGACAGGGGAAGGGAGTTCACCCCTCCACTTT; CDR3aa: CASSSGTGEGSSPLHF
abundance: .; j_gene: TRBJ2-7; v_gene: TRBV19; d_gene: TRBD2; CDR3nt: TGTGCCAGTAGTATAAAGCTAGCGGGGGAGCACGAGCAGTACTTC; CDR3aa: CASSIKLAGEHEQYF
abundance: .; j_gene: TRBJ2-5; v_gene: TRBV12-5; d_gene: .; CDR3nt: TGTGCTGGTGAGGCCCCAAGACAAGAGACCCAGTACTTC; CDR3aa: CAGEAPRQETQYF
abundance: .; j_gene: TRBJ2-7; v_gene: TRBV7-2; d_gene: TRBD1; CDR3nt: TGTGCCAGCAGCTTGACCGGGACAGGGGGCGTTGAGCAGTACTTC; CDR3aa: CASSLTGTGGVEQYF
abundance: .; j_gene: TRBJ2-5; v_gene: TRBV7-8; d_gene: TRBD2; CDR3nt: TGTGCCAGCAGCTTAGCCGGGGGGAAAGAGACCCAGTACTTC; CDR3aa: CASSLAGGKETQYF
abundance: .; j_gene: TRBJ2-1; v_gene: TRBV10-3; d_gene: TRBD2; CDR3nt: TGTGCCATCAGTGAGCCTCGGGGGGGTTTGGTAAATGAGCAGTTCTTC; CDR3aa: CAISEPRGGLVNEQFF
abundance: .; j_gene: TRBJ2-7; v_gene: TRBV6-5; d_gene: .; CDR3nt: TGTGCCAGCCGGGGGGCAGGGGAAGCCGAGCAGTACTTC; CDR3aa: CASRGAGEAEQYF
abundance: .; j_gene: TRBJ2-3; v_gene: TRBV27; d_gene: .; CDR3nt: TGTGCCAGCAGTTTATTGGGCGTCCTTCCCACAGATACGCAGTATTTT; CDR3aa: CASSLLGVLPTDTQYF
abundance: few; j_gene: TRBJ1-5; v_gene: TRBV30; d_gene: .; CDR3nt: TGTGCCTGGAGTTTTACAGGGAGGAGCAATCAGCCCCAGCATTTT; CDR3aa: CAWSFTGRSNQPQHF
abundance: .; j_gene: TRBJ2-5; v_gene: TRBV7-7; d_gene: .; CDR3nt: TGTGCTAGCAGCTTAGGGCGGACAGCTCAAGAGACCCAGTACTTC; CDR3aa: CASSLGRTAQETQYF
abundance: .; j_gene: TRBJ1-1; v_gene: TRBV7-8; d_gene: .; CDR3nt: TGTGCCAGCAGCGCCAGGCATGCCAAGGAAGCTTTCTTT; CDR3aa: CASSARHAKEAFF
abundance: .; j_gene: TRBJ2-1; v_gene: TRBV10-3; d_gene: .; CDR3nt: TGTGCCATCTTGGGGGGCCCCTCCTACAATGAGCAGTTCTTC; CDR3aa: CAILGGPSYNEQFF
abundance: few; j_gene: TRBJ1-5; v_gene: TRBV6-1; d_gene: .; CDR3nt: TGTGCCAGCAGTGAAGCGGGGCGGATATCTCAGCCCCAGCATTTT; CDR3aa: CASSEAGRISQPQHF
abundance: .; j_gene: TRBJ2-5; v_gene: TRBV6-5; d_gene: .; CDR3nt: TGTGCCAGCAGACAGAAAGAGACCCAGTACTTC; CDR3aa: CASRQKETQYF
abundance: .; j_gene: TRBJ2-5; v_gene: TRBV4-2; d_gene: TRBD2; CDR3nt: TGTGCCAGCAGCCAAGGAATGGACCTCAGGACTAGCGGCCCTTGGGAGCAGTACTTC; CDR3aa: CASSQGMDLRTSGPWEQYF
abundance: .; j_gene: TRBJ2-3; v_gene: TRBV19; d_gene: .; CDR3nt: TGTGCCAGCCTCTCTTGGGGAGCGGGAGATACGCAGTATTTT; CDR3aa: CASLSWGAGDTQYF
abundance: .; j_gene: TRBJ2-1; v_gene: TRBV5-4; d_gene: TRBD2; CDR3nt: TGTGCCAGCAGCTTGGGACTAGCGGGACGGAGCTCCTACAATGAGCAGTTCTTC; CDR3aa: CASSLGLAGRSSYNEQFF
abundance: .; j_gene: TRBJ1-5; v_gene: TRBV15; d_gene: .; CDR3nt: TGTGCCACCAGCAGGGCCTCGACAGGACTCAATCAGCCCCAGCATTTT; CDR3aa: CATSRASTGLNQPQHF
abundance: .; j_gene: TRBJ2-7; v_gene: TRBV27; d_gene: .; CDR3nt: TGTGCCAGCAGTTCCCAATCAGGCTACGAGCAGTACTTC; CDR3aa: CASSSQSGYEQYF
abundance: .; j_gene: TRBJ2-1; v_gene: TRBV7-2; d_gene: .; CDR3nt: TGTGCCAGCAGCGTGGACGGGAGCTCCTACAATGAGCAGTTCTTC; CDR3aa: CASSVDGSSYNEQFF
abundance: .; j_gene: TRBJ1-3; v_gene: TRBV28; d_gene: TRBD1; CDR3nt: TGTGCCAGCACCCAAACTCCAGGGGGCGGAAACACCATATATTTT; CDR3aa: CASTQTPGGGNTIYF
abundance: once; j_gene: TRBJ2-2; v_gene: TRBV5-4; d_gene: .; CDR3nt: TGTGCATCGACCAGCGCCGCGAGGGCCAGCACCGGGGAGCTGTTTTTT; CDR3aa: CASTSAARASTGELFF